This note documents a single TCR beta chain sequence. In its sample, this clonotype was seen a few times. Its antigen remains undetermined. No base-level quality is on record; no much larger clone is a single base apart. This sample's treatment or condition label indicates: approximately 10-day PBMC culture with coronavirus spike peptide pools or control peptides (ViraFEST assay). To expand antigen-specific T cells with peptide pools and then pick out the expanded clonotypes through TCR sequencing, the study relied on the ViraFEST assay. Negative nucleocapsid antibody tests before and after vaccination confirmed that the healthy vaccine recipients had no prior SARS-CoV-2 infection. PBMCs were cultured at approximately 2.1 million per well in IMDM supplemented with approximately 5% human AB serum and about 10 IU/ml IL-2, with approximately 10 ug/ml peptide pools added. Half of the culture medium was replaced with fresh IL-2-containing medium on days 3 and 7. Once the cells had been in culture for roughly 11 days, the EasySep CD4+ T cell isolation kit was used to isolate CD4+ T cells by negative selection. Ficoll-Paque Plus gradient centrifugation was used to isolate PBMCs from whole blood, and the isolated PBMCs were then either used fresh or cryopreserved at -140C. In general, triplicate wells were set up for every culture condition.

Preparation of the library involved PCR. DNA from cultured CD4+ T cells underwent TCR sequencing with the Oncomine TCR Beta short-read assay at the Johns Hopkins FTIC core. Genomic DNA was extracted from the cultured CD4+ T cells with the QIAamp micro DNA kit. Oncomine TCR Beta libraries from cultured CD4+ T cells were pooled with unique dual indexes and sequenced on an Illumina iSeq 100. From the authors' description of their analysis: Non-productive sequences were removed, and CDR3s that did not start with C, did not end with F or W, or were shorter than 7 amino acids were discarded. The MANAFEST web application identified antigen-specific clonotypes by comparing peptide-stimulated wells against reference wells and other culture wells. For a clone to be called positive, the clone needed an FDR below 0.05, an odds ratio above 5, and a productive frequency above 0.1% in at least two of three replicate wells. Cross-reactive clonotypes were defined as significantly expanded in both SARS-CoV-2 spike wells and at least one common cold coronavirus spike condition. Levenshtein distances (stringdist) and unrooted phylogenetic trees (ape) in R version 3.6.1 were used to assess CDR3 homology. TCRdb reran the public reads through fastp at Q25 and MiXCR, keeping productive beta chains. Entries are consolidated by CDR3 protein sequence, retaining the most common genes and DNA. The V and J calls follow TCRdb's processing rather than the paper's. The sample profile shows more than 10,000 distinct CDR3 sequences; 25% to 30% of them were found once. About 29% of the sample is taken by the ten largest.

This entry comes from a study of vaccination and CD4 T cells after COVID-19 (dated by TCRdb to the early 2020s). For context, the study as a whole: Six males and four females were included in the convalescent cohort, with two Hispanic individuals, seven Caucasians, two Asians and one multiracial person represented. Two doses of either the Pfizer-BioNTech BNT162b2 vaccine (n=8) or the Moderna mRNA-1273 vaccine (n=2) were administered to participants. Post-COVID blood samples were collected from convalescent patients a median of around 100 days after diagnosis, with a range of about 30 to 161 days. Post-vaccine blood samples were collected a median of about 66 days after the second vaccine dose, ranging from roughly 13 to 250 days. For stimulating the cultures, overlapping spike peptide pools were used, derived from SARS-CoV-2 as well as from the common cold coronaviruses HCoV-NL63, HCoV-OC43 and HCoV-229E. In control cultures, a CEFX viral epitope pool was used as positive control, an HIV-1 Nef peptide pool was used as negative control, or no peptide was added. In around 9 COVID-19 convalescent patients and a few infection-naive healthy vaccine recipients, researchers compared the spike-specific CD4+ TCR repertoire from before mRNA vaccination with the repertoire from after. Results and caveats for the whole study, not just this receptor: Relatively few convalescent patients were included in the study, and early timepoints after natural infection were not analyzed. The median number of SARS-CoV-2-reactive clonotypes rose from 21 after infection to 35 to 45 after vaccination, but the change was not significant. Nearly all vaccine-specific clones in convalescent patients (304 of 307) were mono-reactive for SARS-CoV-2 spike rather than cross-reactive with common cold coronaviruses. Among convalescent patients, a median about 86% of the SARS-CoV-2-reactive clones seen after vaccination appeared only after vaccination, which suggests priming specific to the vaccine.

The TCR sequence derives from a human donor who received a COVID-19 vaccine. The sequencing here drew on CD4+ T cells from blood, cultured in vitro, taken before SARS-CoV-2 vaccination.

This receptor has the CDR3 CASSPEAQETQYF. The DNA sequence is TGTGCCAGCAGCCCTGAGGCGCAAGAGACCCAGTACTTC. The V and J genes are TRBV11-3 and TRBJ2-5; the D gene remains uncertain. The CDR3 covers 13 residues, taking in both the cysteine and the phenylalanine. The CDR3 DNA has 39 bases and is translated from base 1. The junction carries 9 bases between V and J, which are trimmed by 5 bases and 2 bases respectively. The germline V gene encodes CDR1 SGHNT and CDR2 YENEEA.